Below are 23 T cell receptor beta chains sequenced from a single sample in a study of cytotoxic CD8 clonotypes in ibrutinib-treated CLL. Produced via immunoSEQ multiplex PCR; TCRdb's table is partial and in-frame only. Of fewer than 7,500 clones listed, around 74% are singletons. The input for sequencing was PBMCs, taken before ibrutinib treatment. These receptors were taken from a human donor with chronic lymphocytic leukemia.

This chain links TRBV9 with TRBJ2-5; a possible D gene is TRBD1 (6 bases). Germline-derived CDR1 and CDR2 are SGDLS and YYNGEE. The CDR3 is made up of 14 amino acids. V was trimmed by 4 bases and J by 3 bases, leaving 13 bases between them. CDR3 sequence: CASSRTAVEETQYF. The CDR3 bases are TGTGCCAGCAGCCGGACAGCCGTTGAAGAGACCCAGTACTTC.

This chain links TRBV5-4 with TRBJ1-1, with 8 bases identical to TRBD1. The CDR3 totals 15 residues. Germline CDR1 and CDR2: SGHNT and YYREEE (reference sequence). Trimming cost V 4 bases and J 7 bases; bases outside gene matches: 12. CDR3 in amino acids: CASSPGGGQVLEAFF. The CDR3 DNA is TGTGCCAGCAGCCCCGGGGGGGGACAGGTTCTTGAAGCTTTCTTT.

The genes are TRBV2 and TRBJ2-1; 10 bases fit TRBD1. This CDR3 is built from 15 residues. V trimming: 3 bases; J trimming: 6 bases; junction bases outside the gene matches: 5. Germline V gene data show CDR1 as SNHLY and CDR2 as FYNNEI. The CDR3 nucleotides read TGTGCCAGCAGTGATTGGGACAGGGGAACCAATGAGCAGTTCTTC. Amino acid sequence: CASSDWDRGTNEQFF.

V is TRBV5-1 and J is TRBJ2-7; D not resolved. Germline CDR1 and CDR2: SGHRS and YFSETQ. The CDR3 covers 13 residues. V lost 1 base and J lost 0, with 5 bases in between. The CDR3: CASSLLHSYEQYF. In DNA form, the CDR3 reads TGCGCCAGCAGCTTGCTGCACTCCTACGAGCAGTACTTC.

The gene calls are TRBV4-1 and TRBJ1-1, with unresolved D. CDR3 length equals 18 residues. The germline CDR1 and CDR2 sequences are MGHRA and YSYEKL. Trimming took off 2 bases at V and 6 bases at J, with 25 bases between the two ends. For the CDR3, the DNA is TGCGCCAGCAGCCAATTAACGTTGTTGCGTGGCGAAGGCGCTGAAGCTTTCTTT. This codes for CASSQLTLLRGEGAEAFF.

V usage is TRBV9 and J usage is TRBJ2-7; D not certain. The germline V gene encodes CDR1 SGDLS and CDR2 YYNGEE. The CDR3 extends over 15 amino acids. Trimming removed 0 bases from V and 2 bases from J, with 12 bases in between. CDR3 DNA sequence: TGTGCCAGCAGCGTAGCTTCCGGAACCACCTACGAGCAGTACTTC. Translation: CASSVASGTTYEQYF.

The chain recombines TRBV19 with TRBJ1-5; 7 positions agree with TRBD1. The CDR3 length is 14 residues. The V gene's germline CDR1 is LNHDA and CDR2 SQIVND (reference sequence). V dropped 4 bases and J dropped 5; count of bases not matched to a gene: 5. The CDR3 loop is CASSTQGVDQPQHF. The CDR3 DNA reads TGTGCCAGTAGTACTCAGGGGGTGGATCAGCCCCAGCATTTT.

The rearrangement uses TRBV7-8 and TRBJ1-1; D remains ambiguous. The CDR3 has 15 residues. The V and J ends lost 3 bases and 1 base respectively, with 12 bases between them. The V gene's germline CDR1 is SGHVS and CDR2 FQNEAQ. CDR3 in amino acids: CASSFTANENTEAFF. CDR3 nucleotides: TGTGCCAGCAGCTTTACGGCTAACGAGAACACTGAAGCTTTCTTT.

V usage is TRBV29-1 and J usage is TRBJ2-7; no clear D gene. This CDR3 is 13 amino acids long. Trimming shortened V by 2 bases and J by 4 bases, and 12 bases separated the two germline ends. The germline CDR1 and CDR2 sequences are SQVTM and ANQGSEA. CDR3 in DNA: TGCAGCGTTGAATCGCCGACTGGGTACGAGCAGTACTTC. Translation: CSVESPTGYEQYF.

This chain joins TRBV14 and TRBJ2-2, with D unclear. Trimming cost V 0 bases and J 6 bases, with 5 bases left between them. Germline CDR1 is SGHDN and CDR2 is FVKESK. The CDR3 sequence is 13 residues long. The CDR3 bases are TGTGCCAGCAGCCAAGATTGGCCCGGGGAGCTGTTTTTT. Translating gives CASSQDWPGELFF.

The V and J genes are TRBV7-2 and TRBJ2-7; D tentatively reads TRBD1 or TRBD2 (6 bases each). V gave up 7 bases and J gave up 2 bases, with 21 bases separating them. The CDR3 runs 16 residues. Germline V gene data show CDR1 as SGHTA and CDR2 as FQGNSA. The CDR3 nucleotides are TGTGCCAGCAAGGGGGGCTCCGGACTTGGAACCTACGAGCAGTACTTC. It encodes CASKGGSGLGTYEQYF.

The chain combines TRBV10-3 with TRBJ1-2, with 7 positions matching TRBD1. This CDR3 comprises 14 residues. The V segment lost 6 bases and the J segment 6 bases; nucleotides outside the gene matches: 10. In germline, CDR1 is ENHRY, CDR2 SYGVKD. CDR3 loop: CAIRDDRAFDGYTF. The CDR3 nucleotides read TGTGCCATCAGGGATGACAGGGCCTTCGATGGCTACACCTTC.

The V gene is TRBV7-8, the J gene TRBJ1-6; possible D gene TRBD1, 5 bases. The CDR3 has 15 residues. The germline V and J ends were trimmed by 1 base and 10 bases, with 14 bases remaining between them. CDR1 is SGHVS, CDR2 FQNEAQ, per germline. Here the CDR3 reads CASSLGQAGRSPLHF. DNA of the CDR3: TGTGCCAGCAGCTTAGGCCAGGCGGGGCGGTCACCCCTCCACTTT. The variable domain in full, completed from reference TRBV7-8 and TRBJ1-6, reads GAGVSQSPRYKVAKRGQDVALRCDPISGHVSLFWYQQALGQGPEFLTYFQNEAQLDKSGLPSDRFFAERPEGSVSTLKIQRTQQEDSAVYLCASSLGQAGRSPLHFGNGTRLTVT.

Here the CDR3 reads CASSLGQVRAWNTEAFF. In DNA form, the CDR3 reads TGTGCCAGCAGCTTAGGCCAAGTAAGGGCATGGAACACTGAAGCTTTCTTT. The chain recombines TRBV13 with TRBJ1-1; no definite D call. The CDR3 sequence is 17 residues long. The V gene's germline CDR1 is PRHDT and CDR2 FYEKMQ (reference sequence). V lost 0 bases and J lost 1, with 15 bases in between.

The chain uses TRBV9 and TRBJ2-5, with TRBD1 as a possible D gene (6 bases). Germline lookup yields CDR1 SGDLS and CDR2 YYNGEE. Trimming took 2 bases from V and 5 from J, leaving 25 bases between them. The CDR3 is made up of 18 amino acids. CDR3 region: CASSVGTGKGPSWETQYF. DNA of the CDR3: TGTGCCAGCAGCGTCGGTACAGGGAAAGGCCCAAGTTGGGAGACCCAGTACTTC.

Here the CDR3 reads CSGRGGGYTF. In DNA, the CDR3 is TGCAGTGGGAGAGGGGGTGGCTACACCTTC. The rearrangement uses TRBV20-1 and TRBJ1-2; TRBD1 is a possible D gene (6 bases). The germline V gene has CDR1 DFQATT and CDR2 SNEGSKA (reference sequence). This CDR3 comprises 10 residues. The V end lost 7 bases, the J end lost 7 bases, and 10 bases lay between the germline ends.

The sample holds one count of this clone. V gene TRBV6-5 combines with J gene TRBJ2-6; D is unclear. The CDR3 is 16 amino acids. CDR1 is MNHEY, CDR2 SVGAGI, per germline. The ends were cut back, 0 bases at V and 0 bases at J, with 6 bases in the middle. The CDR3 loop reads CASSYSGYSGANVLTF. The CDR3 region has the DNA TGTGCCAGCAGTTACTCAGGTTACTCTGGGGCCAACGTCCTGACTTTC.

V gene TRBV6-6 combines with J gene TRBJ1-5, with TRBD1 as a possible D gene (5 bases). The germline V gene encodes CDR1 MNHNY and CDR2 SVGAGI (reference sequence). Trimming cost V 4 bases and J 1 base, with 11 bases left between them. This CDR3 spans 15 amino acids. The CDR3 DNA is TGTGCCAGCAGTTTAGAGGGGACGAGCAATCAGCCCCAGCATTTT. Its protein is CASSLEGTSNQPQHF.

The rearrangement joins TRBV12-5 to TRBJ1-1; D is unresolved. Trimming removed 1 base from V and 5 bases from J, with 14 bases in between. This CDR3 spans 15 amino acids. CDR1 is LGHNT, CDR2 FRNRAP, per germline. The CDR3: CASGLAKGSGTEAFF. CDR3 nucleotides: TGTGCTAGTGGTTTGGCAAAGGGTTCTGGGACTGAAGCTTTCTTT.

J is TRBJ1-4 and V is TRBV9; 9 nucleotides agree with TRBD1. This CDR3 contains 14 residues. V lost 4 bases to trimming and J lost 10 bases; unmatched junction nucleotides: 8. Per germline, CDR1 SGDLS and CDR2 YYNGEE. The CDR3, as DNA: TGTGCCAGCAGCCAAAACCCGGGACAGGGAAAACTGTTTTTT. Translation gives CASSQNPGQGKLFF.

The V gene is TRBV6-6, the J gene TRBJ1-4; no firm D call. The CDR3 is 16 residues long. V was pared by 2 bases and J by 5 bases, with 15 bases between. Germline lookup yields CDR1 MNHNY and CDR2 SVGAGI (reference sequence). CDR3 sequence reads: CASSYVGDRLNEKLFF. The CDR3 bases are TGTGCCAGCAGTTACGTGGGCGATCGCCTCAATGAAAAACTGTTTTTT.

This chain connects TRBV25-1 to TRBJ2-1; tentatively, D is TRBD1 (6 bases). Germline loops: CDR1 MGHDK, CDR2 SYGVNS. This CDR3 region has 15 residues. Trimming cost V 4 bases and J 4 bases, with 14 bases left between them. This CDR3 is CASSGTDRWYNEQFF. The CDR3 DNA reads as TGTGCCAGCAGTGGAACAGACAGGTGGTACAATGAGCAGTTCTTC.

The V call is TRBV7-2, the J call TRBJ2-3, with TRBD2 matching over 13 bases. CDR3 length: 17 amino acids. Trimming cost V 4 bases and J 2 bases; bases outside gene matches: 6. Germline V CDR1 and CDR2: SGHTA, FQGNSA. CDR3 DNA sequence: TGTGCCAGCAGCTCTCGGACTAGCGGGAGAGACACAGATACGCAGTATTTT. It specifies CASSSRTSGRDTDTQYF. Filled out from reference TRBV7-2 and TRBJ2-3, the complete variable domain reads GAGVSQSPSNKVTEKGKDVELRCDPISGHTALYWYRQSLGQGLEFLIYFQGNSAPDKSGLPSDRFSAERTGGSVSTLTIQRTQQEDSAVYLCASSSRTSGRDTDTQYFGPGTRLTVL.